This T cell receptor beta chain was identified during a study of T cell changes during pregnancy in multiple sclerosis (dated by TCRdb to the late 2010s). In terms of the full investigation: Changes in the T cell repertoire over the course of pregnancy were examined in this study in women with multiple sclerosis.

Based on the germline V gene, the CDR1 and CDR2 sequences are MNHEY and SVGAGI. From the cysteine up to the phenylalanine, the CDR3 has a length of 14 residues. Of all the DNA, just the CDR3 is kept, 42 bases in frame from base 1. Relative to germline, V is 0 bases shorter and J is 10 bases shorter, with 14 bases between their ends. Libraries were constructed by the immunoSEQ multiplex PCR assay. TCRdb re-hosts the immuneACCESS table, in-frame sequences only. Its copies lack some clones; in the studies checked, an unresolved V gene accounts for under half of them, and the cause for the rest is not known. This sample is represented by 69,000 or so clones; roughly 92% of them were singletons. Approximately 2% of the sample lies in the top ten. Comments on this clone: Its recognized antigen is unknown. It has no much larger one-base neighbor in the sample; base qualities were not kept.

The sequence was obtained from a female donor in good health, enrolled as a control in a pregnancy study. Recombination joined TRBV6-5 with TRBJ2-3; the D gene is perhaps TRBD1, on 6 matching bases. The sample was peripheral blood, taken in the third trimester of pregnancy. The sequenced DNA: TGTGCCAGCAGTTACTCCGGACAGCCAGGATCGCAGTATTTT. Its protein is CASSYSGQPGSQYF.